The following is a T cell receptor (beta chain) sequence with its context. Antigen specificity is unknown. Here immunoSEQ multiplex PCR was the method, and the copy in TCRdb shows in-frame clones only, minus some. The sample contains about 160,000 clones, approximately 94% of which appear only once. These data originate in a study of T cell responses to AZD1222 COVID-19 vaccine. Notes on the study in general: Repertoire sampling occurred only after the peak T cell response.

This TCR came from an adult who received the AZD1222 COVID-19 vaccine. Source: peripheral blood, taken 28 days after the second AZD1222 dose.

The CDR3 DNA follows: TGTGCCAGCGCCAACTACGAGCAGTACTTC. It translates to CASANYEQYF. The chain employs TRBV2 and TRBJ2-7; no clear D gene. The CDR3 is made up of 10 amino acids. CDR1 is SNHLY and CDR2 is FYNNEI in the germline V gene. V lost 8 bases and J 3 bases, leaving 5 bases between the germline ends.